These 31 T cell receptor beta chains share one sample of origin, sequenced in a study of T-cell reconstitution after alpha-beta-depleted transplantation in children. The TCRbeta library was prepared with unique molecular identifiers. TCRdb reprocessed the PCR reads with MiXCR, giving one entry per CDR3 protein. The table has about 200,000 distinct CDR3 sequences, around a sixth seen once. The source material was PBMCs, mostly from graft donor cells, sampled 360 days after TCRalphabeta/CD19-depleted stem cell transplant. The receptors come from a male patient aged 2 to 10 who had a stem cell transplant for acute lymphoblastic leukemia, so the T cells may come from the graft donor.

This clonotype was seen more than once but under ten times. The rearrangement uses TRBV5-1 and TRBJ2-1; tentative D call: TRBD2 (5 bases). The CDR3 runs 14 residues. Germline assignment: CDR1 SGHRS and CDR2 YFSETQ. Trimming took 4 bases from V and 3 from J, leaving 11 bases between them. CDR3 in amino acids: CASSPGIYYNEQFF. For the CDR3, the DNA is TGCGCCAGCAGCCCCGGGATCTACTACAATGAGCAGTTCTTC.

V is TRBV4-1 and J is TRBJ2-1; 7 positions agree with TRBD1. Germline lookup yields CDR1 MGHRA and CDR2 YSYEKL. Trimming took 10 bases from V and 6 from J; bases not matched to a gene: 9. This CDR3 contains 13 residues. CDR3 in DNA: TGCGCCACCCAAAAGGACAGGACCAATGAGCAGTTCTTC. Encoded protein: CATQKDRTNEQFF.

This clonotype came up a few times. CDR3 coding DNA: TGCAGTGCTAGAGGACTAGCGAGAGACAATGAGCAGTTCTTC. Translation: CSARGLARDNEQFF. This chain joins TRBV20-1 and TRBJ2-1; the match to TRBD2 covers 8 bases. The germline V gene has CDR1 DFQATT and CDR2 SNEGSKA (reference sequence). This CDR3 region has 14 residues. The V segment lost 1 base and the J segment 5 bases; nucleotides outside the gene matches: 4.

The V and J genes are TRBV12-3 or TRBV12-4 and TRBJ2-7; 12 bases are a match to TRBD2. The CDR3 runs 15 residues. Trimming removed 6 bases from V and 3 bases from J; junction bases left unmatched: 6. Here the CDR3 reads CASRRLAGEDYEQYF. DNA of the CDR3: TGTGCCAGCAGACGACTAGCGGGGGAAGACTACGAGCAGTACTTC.

The chain recombines TRBV3-1 with TRBJ2-2; D uncertain. Trimming took 1 base from V and 2 from J, leaving 2 bases between them. Germline V lookup: CDR1 LGHDT, CDR2 YNNKEL (reference sequence). This CDR3 has 13 amino acids. CDR3 loop: CASSQVNTGELFF. The CDR3, as DNA: TGTGCCAGCAGCCAAGTCAACACCGGGGAGCTGTTTTTT.

This clonotype has a handful of counts. The chain employs TRBV29-1 and TRBJ2-7; 8 bases fit TRBD2. Unmatched junction bases numbered 4, after V lost 8 bases and J lost 4 bases. CDR1 and CDR2 from the germline V gene are SQVTM and ANQGSEA. The CDR3 runs 11 residues. The CDR3 loop reads CSSGGIYEQYF. CDR3 sequence (DNA): TGCAGCAGCGGGGGCATTTACGAGCAGTACTTC.

CDR3 loop: CASSRRQGAYNEQFF. The CDR3 DNA sequence: TGTGCCAGCAGCCGACGACAGGGGGCCTACAATGAGCAGTTCTTC. The chain combines TRBV7-9 with TRBJ2-1; 9 bases match TRBD1. With V trimmed by 5 bases and J by 2 bases, 4 bases remained unmatched. The CDR3 spans 15 residues. The germline gives CDR1 SEHNR, CDR2 FQNEAQ (reference sequence).

The rearrangement uses TRBV6-2 or TRBV6-3 and TRBJ1-2, with D maybe TRBD1 (6 bases). The germline V gene has CDR1 MNHEY and CDR2 SVGEGT. The CDR3 consists of 15 residues. Trimming pared 8 bases from V and 2 bases from J, leaving 18 bases between. This CDR3 is CASSTADRLNYGYTF. The CDR3, as DNA: TGTGCCAGCTCTACGGCCGACAGGCTGAACTATGGCTACACCTTC.

This clonotype was observed many times. The chain couples TRBV5-1 to TRBJ2-3; a weak D match, TRBD2 (6 bases). Germline assignment: CDR1 SGHRS and CDR2 YFSETQ. Trimming shortened V by 3 bases and J by 1 base, and 9 bases separated the two germline ends. The CDR3 has 14 amino acids. CDR3 sequence reads: CASSSSVGTDTQYF. CDR3 DNA: TGCGCCAGCAGCTCTAGCGTGGGCACAGATACGCAGTATTTT.

J is TRBJ2-7 and V is TRBV7-9; D may be TRBD1 (6 bases). The germline CDR1 and CDR2 sequences are SEHNR and FQNEAQ (reference sequence). The CDR3 runs 14 residues. Deletions cut 3 bases from V and 2 bases from J, with 11 bases between. CDR3 loop: CASSLTGAAYEQYF. The CDR3 DNA reads TGTGCCAGCAGCTTGACAGGAGCCGCCTACGAGCAGTACTTC.

The CDR3 loop is CSARVPTKMNTEAFF. The DNA of the CDR3 is TGCAGTGCTAGAGTTCCGACCAAGATGAACACTGAAGCTTTCTTT. This chain connects TRBV20-1 to TRBJ1-1; D gene unclear. V was shortened by 1 base and J by 0 bases, with 12 bases between the two germline ends. The germline V gene encodes CDR1 DFQATT and CDR2 SNEGSKA (reference sequence). CDR3 length: 15 amino acids.

Only a few counts were recorded for this clonotype. The chain combines TRBV12-3 or TRBV12-4 with TRBJ2-5; 7 positions match TRBD1. This CDR3 spans 16 amino acids. V dropped 9 bases and J dropped 5; count of bases not matched to a gene: 18. This chain's CDR3 is CARTASNRGERETQYF. The CDR3 DNA is TGTGCCAGAACCGCCTCAAACAGGGGAGAGAGGGAGACCCAGTACTTC.

About this clonotype itself: This likely comes from a read error, as the CDR3 has no conserved phenylalanine or tryptophan at its end. This sequence joins TRBV9 and TRBJ1-2; D remains unclear. The CDR3 is made up of 15 amino acids. V was cut by 0 bases and J by 4 bases, with 13 bases left in between. Germline values: CDR1 SGDLS, CDR2 YYNGEE. In DNA, the CDR3 is TGTGCCAGCAGCGTAGGCGGCAGTGACGGCTATGGCTACACCTGC. As protein: CASSVGGSDGYGYTC.

J is TRBJ2-1 and V is TRBV12-3 or TRBV12-4; D is uncertain. This CDR3 has 14 residues. V was shortened by 3 bases and J by 5 bases, with 11 bases between the two germline ends. The CDR3 nucleotides read TGTGCCAGCAGTTTTTATCCATCTAACAATGAGCAGTTCTTC. Amino acid sequence: CASSFYPSNNEQFF.

This clonotype was seen a handful of times. This chain joins TRBV18 and TRBJ1-5; TRBD1 matches at 9 bases. The CDR3 covers 15 residues. V lost 0 bases, J lost 6 bases, and 3 bases stayed unmatched. Germline V gene data show CDR1 as KGHSH and CDR2 as LQKENI. The CDR3 DNA follows: TGTGCCAGCTCACCACCGGGACAGGGTGGTCAGCCCCAGCATTTT. Translated: CASSPPGQGGQPQHF. Using reference TRBV18 and TRBJ1-5 for the parts outside the CDR3, the full variable domain is NAGVMQNPRHLVRRRGQEARLRCSPMKGHSHVYWYRQLPEEGLKFMVYLQKENIIDESGMPKERFSAEFPKEGPSILRIQQVVRGDSAAYFCASSPPGQGGQPQHFGDGTRLSIL.

This chain connects TRBV7-9 to TRBJ2-3, with a tentative D call TRBD2 (5 bases). CDR1 SEHNR and CDR2 FQNEAQ come from the germline V gene (reference sequence). V was cut by 7 bases and J by 5 bases, with 16 bases left in between. This CDR3 region has 14 residues. CDR3 sequence (DNA): TGTGCCAGCATCCTGGACTCCCGTGGAGATACGCAGTATTTT. Translation: CASILDSRGDTQYF.

The chain is built from TRBV6-1 and TRBJ1-4, with D perhaps TRBD1 (5 bases). CDR1 is MNHNS and CDR2 is SASEGT in the germline V gene. Trimming shortened V by 5 bases and J by 2 bases, and 12 bases separated the two germline ends. The CDR3 has 15 amino acids. The CDR3 loop reads CASSPGGGTNEKLFF. The CDR3 DNA is TGTGCCAGCAGTCCTGGGGGGGGTACTAATGAAAAACTGTTTTTT.

This clonotype was counted ten times or more. The chain combines TRBV20-1 with TRBJ2-3; D could derive from TRBD1 or TRBD2 (5 bases each). Germline V CDR1 and CDR2: DFQATT, SNEGSKA (reference sequence). The CDR3 runs 18 residues. V was clipped by 3 bases and J by 0 bases, with 22 bases between them. CDR3 region: CSARPGTRKPASTDTQYF. The CDR3 DNA reads as TGCAGTGCTAGGCCCGGGACGCGTAAACCCGCTAGCACAGATACGCAGTATTTT.

This clonotype appeared a few times. The chain joins TRBV12-3 or TRBV12-4 to TRBJ1-3; D is undetermined. V was trimmed by 5 bases and J by 0 bases, leaving 14 bases between them. The CDR3 consists of 16 residues. CDR3 amino acids: CASSPPPRNSGNTIYF. CDR3 sequence (DNA): TGTGCCAGCAGTCCCCCCCCCAGGAACTCTGGAAACACCATATATTTT.

This clonotype was seen a handful of times. The chain combines TRBV7-2 with TRBJ1-2, with D possibly being TRBD1 (6 bases). V was cut by 6 bases and J by 1 base, with 12 bases left in between. CDR1 is SGHTA and CDR2 is FQGNSA in the germline V gene. CDR3 length: 14 amino acids. The CDR3 is CASSVGGVNYGYTF. CDR3 nucleotide sequence: TGTGCCAGCAGTGTAGGGGGGGTTAACTATGGCTACACCTTC. The whole variable domain, filled in from reference TRBV7-2 and TRBJ1-2, reads GAGVSQSPSNKVTEKGKDVELRCDPISGHTALYWYRQSLGQGLEFLIYFQGNSAPDKSGLPSDRFSAERTGGSVSTLTIQRTQQEDSAVYLCASSVGGVNYGYTFGSGTRLTVV.

The CDR3 DNA sequence: TGTGCCAGCAGCCCCCAACCGCGGCAGGGGGCTGGTGAGACCCAGTACTTC. It encodes CASSPQPRQGAGETQYF. This sequence joins TRBV7-6 and TRBJ2-5; 8 bases match TRBD1. The CDR3 is 17 amino acids. The V gene's germline CDR1 is SGHVS and CDR2 FNYEAQ. The junction had 16 bases not matched to a gene; V was cut back by 5 bases and J by 5 bases.

This clonotype was observed a few times. The CDR3 protein is CASSVTGAPYGYTF. DNA for the CDR3: TGCGCCAGCAGTGTTACAGGGGCGCCCTATGGCTACACCTTC. The rearrangement links TRBV10-2 to TRBJ1-2, with 7 bases matching TRBD1. This CDR3 spans 14 amino acids. Germline loops: CDR1 WSHSY, CDR2 SAAADI. V shed 4 bases, J shed 4 bases, and the junction held 6 bases outside the gene matches.

The CDR3: CASSSHDYEQYF. The CDR3 DNA follows: TGTGCCAGCAGTTCGCACGACTACGAGCAGTACTTC. The V gene is TRBV11-2, the J gene TRBJ2-7, with D unresolved. The CDR3 is 12 residues long. Germline V CDR1 and CDR2: SGHAT, FQNNGV. V lost 6 bases and J lost 3, with 9 bases in between.

This clonotype showed up many times. The chain employs TRBV12-3 or TRBV12-4 and TRBJ2-1; D gene ambiguous. V was shortened by 5 bases and J by 1 base, with 12 bases between the two germline ends. CDR3 length: 15 amino acids. CDR3 loop: CASSPLLGSYNEQFF. The CDR3 DNA reads TGTGCCAGCAGTCCTTTGTTAGGGTCCTACAATGAGCAGTTCTTC.

The chain uses TRBV7-2 and TRBJ1-5; D is ambiguous. V was cut by 6 bases and J by 0 bases, with 9 bases left in between. The CDR3 consists of 14 residues. CDR1 is SGHTA and CDR2 is FQGNSA in the germline V gene. Here the CDR3 DNA reads TGTGCCAGCAGGGCAGTGGATAGCAATCAGCCCCAGCATTTT. This codes for CASRAVDSNQPQHF. Based on the CDR3 plus reference TRBV7-2 and TRBJ1-5, the full variable domain is GAGVSQSPSNKVTEKGKDVELRCDPISGHTALYWYRQSLGQGLEFLIYFQGNSAPDKSGLPSDRFSAERTGGSVSTLTIQRTQQEDSAVYLCASRAVDSNQPQHFGDGTRLSIL.

This clonotype was picked up many times. The chain links TRBV10-3 to TRBJ1-2; 7 bases fit TRBD1. The V and J ends lost 3 bases and 0 bases, in that order; junction bases with no gene match: 1. Germline V gene lookup returns CDR1 ENHRY and CDR2 SYGVKD. The CDR3 covers 14 residues. The CDR3, as DNA: TGTGCCATCAGTGAAGGGACAGCTAACTATGGCTACACCTTC. This encodes CAISEGTANYGYTF.

This clonotype has just a few counts. The chain joins TRBV5-5 to TRBJ2-1; D possibly corresponds to TRBD2 (6 bases). V gave up 4 bases and J gave up 4 bases, with 15 bases separating them. Germline values: CDR1 SGHKS, CDR2 YYEKEE (reference sequence). This CDR3 spans 15 amino acids. In DNA, the CDR3 is TGTGCCAGCAGCACAACTAGCAGACTTTACAATGAGCAGTTCTTC. Translated, it gives CASSTTSRLYNEQFF.

The CDR3 spells CSALLAGGDYEQYF. The CDR3 bases are TGCAGTGCCCTTCTTGCTGGGGGCGATTACGAGCAGTACTTC. The rearrangement joins TRBV20-1 to TRBJ2-7; possible D gene TRBD1, 6 bases. This CDR3 contains 14 residues. CDR1 and CDR2 from the germline V gene are DFQATT and SNEGSKA (reference sequence). V lost 6 bases and J 4 bases, leaving 19 bases between the germline ends.

This clonotype has only a few counts. The chain has TRBV12-3 or TRBV12-4 and TRBJ1-2; D is undetermined. This CDR3 has 13 amino acids. V was clipped by 2 bases and J by 8 bases, with 12 bases between them. The CDR3 DNA follows: TGTGCCAGCAGTTTAAACACCTTAAGGGGCTACACCTTC. Protein: CASSLNTLRGYTF.

This clonotype was detected only once. This chain links TRBV6-2 or TRBV6-3 with TRBJ1-5, with 7 bases fitting TRBD1. Trimming took 0 bases from V and 4 from J; bases not matched to a gene: 9. The CDR3 loop spans 17 amino acids. Germline V CDR1 and CDR2: MNHEY, SVGEGT. CDR3 amino acids: CASSYSILAGGNQPQHF. CDR3 nucleotide sequence: TGTGCCAGCAGTTACTCGATTTTGGCAGGGGGAAATCAGCCCCAGCATTTT.

The chain couples TRBV10-3 to TRBJ2-7; 9 bases align to TRBD2. With 8 bases clipped from V and 5 bases from J, the junction kept 16 bases outside the gene matches. CDR3 size: 16 residues. CDR1 and CDR2 from the germline V gene are ENHRY and SYGVKD. CDR3 nucleotide sequence: TGTGCCATCGATGATGGGGCGGGGGGGGGCCTCCACGAGCAGTACTTC. As protein: CAIDDGAGGGLHEQYF.